This TCR beta chain was profiled in a study of radiotherapy plus CTLA-4 blockade in lung cancer. Background on the study: Objective responses occurred in 18% of patients; about 32% had disease control. General study points: Early clone dynamics of blood T cells, plus interferon-beta, reportedly predicted response best. An expansion of tumor-derived TCR clones occurred in blood after radiotherapy plus ipilimumab.

Of note for this clone: Its specificity is not known.

Here immunoSEQ multiplex PCR was the method, and the copy in TCRdb shows in-frame clones only, minus some. The sample shows 70,000 to 85,000 clones, roughly 74% of them seen only once. CDR1 and CDR2 from the germline V gene are SGHVS and FQNEAQ. The CDR3 consists of 13 residues. Trimming took 0 bases from V and 3 from J, leaving 4 bases between them. CTLA-4 blockade with ipilimumab, together with focal radiation, was given to patients with chemo-refractory metastatic non-small-cell lung cancer. This chain links TRBV7-8 with TRBJ2-3, with D unresolved. The origin of this receptor is a human donor with non-small cell lung cancer whose response to radiotherapy plus ipilimumab could not be evaluated. The sample was peripheral blood, taken from a patient treated with radiotherapy plus ipilimumab. The CDR3 sequence: CASSLAATDTQYF. The CDR3 coding sequence is TGTGCCAGCAGCTTAGCAGCAACAGATACGCAGTATTTT.